A selection of T cell receptor beta chains follows, all from one sample in a study of identical twins. Each CDR3 protein is one row after TCRdb ran MiXCR on the 5' RACE reads. The sample has hundreds of thousands of distinct CDR3 sequences, 18% seen once; the top ten hold 13%. These data were also reused for a study on T cells expressing NK-cell markers.

Sequenced input: PBMCs. Receptor source: a woman aged 18-29 years in good health. The CDR3 runs from the conserved cysteine through the conserved F or W. A D gene is named only where the DNA matches it firmly. Clone size is shown for a subset of rows, as once, few, many or a class of expanded clone.

v_call	clone_size	cdr3_length	j_call	d_call	cdr3_nt	cdr3_aa
TRBV6-6	.	13	TRBJ2-1	TRBD2	TGTGCCAGCAAAGCGGGAGGTGTCAATGAGCAGTTCTTC	CASKAGGVNEQFF
TRBV12-3/TRBV12-4	many	12	TRBJ2-1	.	TGTGCCAGCAGCTTGGGCTACAATGAGCAGTTCTTC	CASSLGYNEQFF
TRBV6-5	few	16	TRBJ2-2	TRBD1	TGTGCCAGCAGTTACACAGGACAGGGCAACACCGGGGAGCTGTTTTTT	CASSYTGQGNTGELFF
TRBV29-1	.	12	TRBJ1-5	.	TGCAGCGTTGGGGCAGGGAATCAGCCCCAGCATTTT	CSVGAGNQPQHF
TRBV11-2	few	16	TRBJ2-1	TRBD2	TGTGCCAGCAGCTTAGCGGAGGCTAGCGGGGGCTATGAGCAGTTCTTC	CASSLAEASGGYEQFF
TRBV20-1	.	14	TRBJ2-7	TRBD1	TGCAGTGCTAGCAGACAGGGGGTAGCCGGCGAGCAGTACTTC	CSASRQGVAGEQYF
TRBV5-1	many	16	TRBJ2-6	.	TGCGCCAGCAGCTTGGACCAGGGCCTTGGGGCCAACGTCCTGACTTTC	CASSLDQGLGANVLTF
TRBV20-1	.	18	TRBJ2-1	TRBD2	TGCAGTGCCACCGGGTTGTTGGGGCTAGCGGGGGTGTACAATGAGCAGTTCTTC	CSATGLLGLAGVYNEQFF
TRBV18	.	13	TRBJ2-1	TRBD2	TGTGCCAGCCTACGGGGGGGAAACAATGAGCAGTTCTTC	CASLRGGNNEQFF
TRBV9	.	15	TRBJ2-5	.	TGTGCCAGCAGCGCCCACTTTTACAGGGAAGAGACCCAGTACTTC	CASSAHFYREETQYF
TRBV20-1	few	17	TRBJ2-6	.	TGCAGTGCTAGAGATCCCGCTCAGGGATCTGGGGCCAACGTCCTGACTTTC	CSARDPAQGSGANVLTF
TRBV12-3/TRBV12-4	many	14	TRBJ2-5	TRBD1	TGTGCCAGCAGTCCAGAAACAGGGGAAGAGACCCAGTACTTC	CASSPETGEETQYF
TRBV2	few	17	TRBJ2-3	.	TGTGCCAGCAGTGACCCGGTGACGGGGAGTGGCACAGATACGCAGTATTTT	CASSDPVTGSGTDTQYF
TRBV12-3/TRBV12-4	.	14	TRBJ1-1	.	TGTGCCAGCAGTACTGACAGGAAGAACACTGAAGCTTTCTTT	CASSTDRKNTEAFF
TRBV3-1	.	15	TRBJ2-7	.	TGTGCCAGCAGCCAAGGATTACTAGCACTGAGGGAGCAGTACTTC	CASSQGLLALREQYF
TRBV6-1	.	14	TRBJ2-7	.	TGTGCCAGCAGCCTTGGGGCCTCGGTCTACGAGCAGTACTTC	CASSLGASVYEQYF
TRBV6-2/TRBV6-3	.	13	TRBJ2-1	.	TGTGCCAGCGGCAGGGCTAGCTGGAATGAGCAGTTCTTC	CASGRASWNEQFF
TRBV20-1	few	14	TRBJ2-1	.	TGCAGTGCTATAGATGGTATTGGCCCACACGGGCAGTTCTTC	CSAIDGIGPHGQFF
TRBV29-1	.	16	TRBJ2-2	.	TGCAGCGTCGCCCTCACAAGCACCCTGAGTACCGGGGAGCTGTTTTTT	CSVALTSTLSTGELFF
TRBV12-3/TRBV12-4	.	14	TRBJ1-6	TRBD1	TGTGCCAGCAGTTCTACAGGGGGAGAGACACCCCTCCACTTT	CASSSTGGETPLHF
TRBV12-5	few	13	TRBJ2-1	.	TGTGCTAGCCGGACCGTACAGGACAATGAGCAGTTCTTC	CASRTVQDNEQFF
TRBV12-3/TRBV12-4	many	12	TRBJ1-2	.	TGTGCCAGCAGTTTGGAAGGAACTGGCTACACCTTC	CASSLEGTGYTF
TRBV25-1	.	12	TRBJ1-4	.	TGTGCCAGCAGTCGCGGGAATGAAAAACTGTTTTTT	CASSRGNEKLFF
TRBV15	.	12	TRBJ2-5	.	TGTGCCACCAGCAGACAGGGATGGCTCCAGTACTTC	CATSRQGWLQYF
TRBV20-1	.	14	TRBJ2-1	.	TGCAGTGCTATTGAGAGCGGGTGGGAAAATGAGCAGTTCTTC	CSAIESGWENEQFF
TRBV14	few	14	TRBJ2-7	.	TGTGCCAGCAGCCAATCTGGGGCCGCCGGGATGCAGTACTTC	CASSQSGAAGMQYF
TRBV20-1	.	14	TRBJ2-1	TRBD2	TGCAGTGCCCAGGGGCGGGAGGGCCGGTATGAGCAGTTCTTC	CSAQGREGRYEQFF